In its sample, the clone carrying this TCR beta chain was seen a few times. These data belong to a study of T-cell memory formation after mild COVID-19. MiXCR, applied by TCRdb to the 5' RACE reads, yields one record per CDR3 protein. The sample holds 65,000 to 100,000 distinct CDR3 sequences; roughly 13% are singletons and the top ten take roughly 40%. This clonotype was obtained from a man aged 18 to 35 who had mild COVID-19 (a few samples of this study predate the infection). Cell type and time point are not known. Sequencing used PBMCs or a T cell subset sorted from them (not recorded which).

The CDR3 sequence: CASRIGAHTEAFF. CDR3 nucleotides: TGCGCCAGCAGGATTGGGGCCCACACTGAAGCTTTCTTT. The chain is built from TRBV4-1 and TRBJ1-1; maybe TRBD1 (5 bases). The V gene's germline CDR1 is MGHRA and CDR2 YSYEKL. V dropped 6 bases and J dropped 3 bases, with 11 bases sitting between them. The CDR3 consists of 13 residues.